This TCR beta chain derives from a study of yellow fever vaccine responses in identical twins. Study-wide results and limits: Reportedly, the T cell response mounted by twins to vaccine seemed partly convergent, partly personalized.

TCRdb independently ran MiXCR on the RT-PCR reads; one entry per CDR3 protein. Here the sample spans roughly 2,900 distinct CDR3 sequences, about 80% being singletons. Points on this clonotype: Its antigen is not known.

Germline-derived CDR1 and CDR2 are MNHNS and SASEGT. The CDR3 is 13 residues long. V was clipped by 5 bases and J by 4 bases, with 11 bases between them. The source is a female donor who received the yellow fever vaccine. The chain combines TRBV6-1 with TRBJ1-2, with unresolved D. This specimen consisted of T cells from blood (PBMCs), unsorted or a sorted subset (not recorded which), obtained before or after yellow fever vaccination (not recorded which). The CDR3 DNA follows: TGTGCCAGCAGTCGACCCCGCGGCTATGGCTACACCTTC. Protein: CASSRPRGYGYTF.